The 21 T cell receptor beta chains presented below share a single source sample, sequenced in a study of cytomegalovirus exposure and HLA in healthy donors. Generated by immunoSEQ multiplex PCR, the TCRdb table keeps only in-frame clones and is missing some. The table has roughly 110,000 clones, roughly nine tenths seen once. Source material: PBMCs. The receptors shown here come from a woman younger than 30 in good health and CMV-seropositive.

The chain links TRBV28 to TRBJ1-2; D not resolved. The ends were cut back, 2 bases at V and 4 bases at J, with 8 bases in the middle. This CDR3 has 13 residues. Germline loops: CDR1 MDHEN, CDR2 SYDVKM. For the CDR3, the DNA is TGTGCCAGCAGTTTAAGTGCAGGCTATGGCTACACCTTC. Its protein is CASSLSAGYGYTF.

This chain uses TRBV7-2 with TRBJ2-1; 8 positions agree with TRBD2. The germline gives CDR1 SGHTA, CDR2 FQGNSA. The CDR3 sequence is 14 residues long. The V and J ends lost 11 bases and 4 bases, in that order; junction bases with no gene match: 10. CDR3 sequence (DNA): TGTGCCGATAAACTAGCGGATGATTACAATGAGCAGTTCTTC. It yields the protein CADKLADDYNEQFF.

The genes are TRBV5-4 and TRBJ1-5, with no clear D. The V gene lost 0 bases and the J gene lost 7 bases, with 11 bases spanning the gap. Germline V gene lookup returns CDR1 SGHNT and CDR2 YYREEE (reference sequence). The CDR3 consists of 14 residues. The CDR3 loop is CASSLAGRGQPQHF. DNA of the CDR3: TGTGCCAGCAGCTTGGCGGGGAGAGGACAGCCCCAGCATTTT.

The CDR3 DNA sequence: TGTGCCAGCAGCCTGACAGGGAACTATGGCTACACCTTC. Protein sequence: CASSLTGNYGYTF. The rearrangement links TRBV6-5 to TRBJ1-2, with 7 bases identical to TRBD1. Germline values: CDR1 MNHEY, CDR2 SVGAGI. V shed 6 bases and J 2 bases; nucleotides not matched to a gene: 3. This CDR3 region has 13 residues.

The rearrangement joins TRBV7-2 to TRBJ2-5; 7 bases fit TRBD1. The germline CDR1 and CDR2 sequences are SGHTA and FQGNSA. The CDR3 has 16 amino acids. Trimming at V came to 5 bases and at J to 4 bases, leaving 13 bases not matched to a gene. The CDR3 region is CASSPPGQFSGETQYF. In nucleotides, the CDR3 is TGTGCCAGCAGCCCGCCGGGACAGTTCTCTGGAGAGACCCAGTACTTC.

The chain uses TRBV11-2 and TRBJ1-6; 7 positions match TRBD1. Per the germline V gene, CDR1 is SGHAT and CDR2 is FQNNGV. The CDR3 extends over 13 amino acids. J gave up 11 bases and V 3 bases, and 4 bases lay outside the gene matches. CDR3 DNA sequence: TGTGCCAGCAGCTTGACAGGGCAGCCACCCCTCCACTTT. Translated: CASSLTGQPPLHF.

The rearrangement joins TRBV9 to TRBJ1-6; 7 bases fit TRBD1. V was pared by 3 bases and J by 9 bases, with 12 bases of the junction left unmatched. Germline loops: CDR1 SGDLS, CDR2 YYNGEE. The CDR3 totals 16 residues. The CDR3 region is CASSADRAKQGSPLHF. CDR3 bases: TGTGCCAGCAGCGCCGACAGGGCCAAGCAGGGTTCACCCCTCCACTTT.

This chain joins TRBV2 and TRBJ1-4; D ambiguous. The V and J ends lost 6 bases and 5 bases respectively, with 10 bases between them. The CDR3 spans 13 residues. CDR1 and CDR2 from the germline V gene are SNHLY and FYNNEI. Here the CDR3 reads CASRIRENEKLFF. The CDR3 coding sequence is TGTGCCAGCAGGATTCGGGAGAATGAAAAACTGTTTTTT.

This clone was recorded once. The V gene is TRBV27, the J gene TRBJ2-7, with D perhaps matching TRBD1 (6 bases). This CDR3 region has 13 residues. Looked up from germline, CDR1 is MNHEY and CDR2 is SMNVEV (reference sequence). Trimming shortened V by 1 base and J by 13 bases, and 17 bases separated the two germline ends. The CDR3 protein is CASSLYPGVGSYF. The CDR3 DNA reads TGTGCCAGCAGTTTATACCCAGGGGTGGGAAGTTACTTC.

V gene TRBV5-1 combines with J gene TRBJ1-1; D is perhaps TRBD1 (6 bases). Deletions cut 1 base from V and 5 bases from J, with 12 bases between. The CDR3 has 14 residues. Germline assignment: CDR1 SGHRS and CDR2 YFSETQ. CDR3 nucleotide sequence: TGCGCCAGCAGCTTGTACAGGGCCGAAACTGAAGCTTTCTTT. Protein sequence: CASSLYRAETEAFF.

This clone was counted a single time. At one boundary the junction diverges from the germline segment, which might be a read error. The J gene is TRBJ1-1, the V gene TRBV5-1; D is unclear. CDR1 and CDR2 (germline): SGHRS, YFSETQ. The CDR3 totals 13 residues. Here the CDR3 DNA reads TGCGCCAGCAGCCCCAGGTTGAAAACTGAAGCTTTCTTT. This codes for CASSPRLKTEAFF.

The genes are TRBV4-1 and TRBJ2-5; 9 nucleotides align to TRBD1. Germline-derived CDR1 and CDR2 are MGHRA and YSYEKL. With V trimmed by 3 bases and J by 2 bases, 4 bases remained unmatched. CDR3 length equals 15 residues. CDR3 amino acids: CASSHPGTGQETQYF. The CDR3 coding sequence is TGCGCCAGCAGCCACCCCGGGACAGGGCAAGAGACCCAGTACTTC.

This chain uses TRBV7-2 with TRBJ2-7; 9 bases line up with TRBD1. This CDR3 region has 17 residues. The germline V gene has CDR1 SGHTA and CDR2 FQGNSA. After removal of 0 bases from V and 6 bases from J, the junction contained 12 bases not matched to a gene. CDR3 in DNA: TGTGCCAGCAGCTTAGCGCACGGGGGACAGGGTCGTGCCGAGCAGTACTTC. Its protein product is CASSLAHGGQGRAEQYF.

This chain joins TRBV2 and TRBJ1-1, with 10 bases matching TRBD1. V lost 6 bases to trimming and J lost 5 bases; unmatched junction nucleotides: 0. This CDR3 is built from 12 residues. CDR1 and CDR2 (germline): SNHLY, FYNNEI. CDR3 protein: CASRGQGTEAFF. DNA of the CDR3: TGTGCCAGCAGGGGACAGGGGACTGAAGCTTTCTTT.

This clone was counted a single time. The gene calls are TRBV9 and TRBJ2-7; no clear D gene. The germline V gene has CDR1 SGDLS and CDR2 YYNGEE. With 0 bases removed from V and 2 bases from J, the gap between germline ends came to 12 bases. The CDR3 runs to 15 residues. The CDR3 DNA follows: TGTGCCAGCAGCGTAGGCGGAGTGGCGGCCTACGAGCAGTACTTC. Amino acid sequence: CASSVGGVAAYEQYF.

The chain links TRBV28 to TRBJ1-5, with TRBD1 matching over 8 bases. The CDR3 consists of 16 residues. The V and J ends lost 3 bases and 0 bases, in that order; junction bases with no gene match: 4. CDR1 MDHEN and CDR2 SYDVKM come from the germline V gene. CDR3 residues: CASSFTGGNSNQPQHF. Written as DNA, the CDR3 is TGTGCCAGCAGTTTCACAGGGGGTAATAGCAATCAGCCCCAGCATTTT.

This chain's CDR3 is CASFGGARPSYGYTF. As DNA, the CDR3 is TGTGCCAGTTTTGGGGGGGCGCGGCCGTCCTATGGCTACACCTTC. This chain joins TRBV27 and TRBJ1-2; D perhaps matches TRBD1 (6 bases). Trimming took off 9 bases at V and 4 bases at J, with 21 bases between the two ends. CDR1 is MNHEY, CDR2 SMNVEV, per germline (reference sequence). CDR3 length: 15 residues.

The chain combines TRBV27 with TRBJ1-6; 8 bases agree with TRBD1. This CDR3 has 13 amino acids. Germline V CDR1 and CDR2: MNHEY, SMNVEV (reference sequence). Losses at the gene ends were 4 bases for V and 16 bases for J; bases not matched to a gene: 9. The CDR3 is CASSSLAGQALHF. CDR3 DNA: TGTGCCAGCAGTTCCCTCGCGGGACAGGCGCTCCACTTT.

CDR3 coding DNA: TGCGCCAGCAGCCGCCCCGGGCTAGCGGGGGCGCGCAATGAGCAGTTCTTC. Amino acids: CASSRPGLAGARNEQFF. This chain joins TRBV4-1 and TRBJ2-1; 10 positions match TRBD2. The CDR3 spans 17 residues. CDR1 and CDR2 (germline): MGHRA, YSYEKL. With V trimmed by 4 bases and J by 6 bases, 12 bases remained unmatched.

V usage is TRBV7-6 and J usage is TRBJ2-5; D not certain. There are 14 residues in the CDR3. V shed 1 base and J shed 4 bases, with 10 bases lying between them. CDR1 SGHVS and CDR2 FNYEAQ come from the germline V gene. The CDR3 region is CASSLGARRETQYF. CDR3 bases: TGTGCCAGCAGCTTAGGTGCTAGACGAGAGACCCAGTACTTC.

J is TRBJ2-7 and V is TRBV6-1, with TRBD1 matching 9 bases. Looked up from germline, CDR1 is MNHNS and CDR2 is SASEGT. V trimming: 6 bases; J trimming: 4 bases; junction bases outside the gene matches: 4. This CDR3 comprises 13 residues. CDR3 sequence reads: CASSVDRGYEQYF. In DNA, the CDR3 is TGTGCCAGCAGCGTGGACAGGGGTTACGAGCAGTACTTC.